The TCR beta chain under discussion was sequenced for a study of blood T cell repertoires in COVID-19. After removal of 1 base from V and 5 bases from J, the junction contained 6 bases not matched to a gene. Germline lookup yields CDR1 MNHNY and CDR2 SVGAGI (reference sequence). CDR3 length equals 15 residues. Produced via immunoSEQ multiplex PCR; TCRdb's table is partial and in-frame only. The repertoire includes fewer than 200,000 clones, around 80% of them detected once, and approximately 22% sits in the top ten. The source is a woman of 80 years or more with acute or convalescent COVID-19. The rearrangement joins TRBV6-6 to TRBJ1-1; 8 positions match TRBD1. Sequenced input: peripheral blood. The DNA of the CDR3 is TGTGCCAGCAGTTACTATACAGGGGGGGGAACTGAAGCTTTCTTT. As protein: CASSYYTGGGTEAFF.